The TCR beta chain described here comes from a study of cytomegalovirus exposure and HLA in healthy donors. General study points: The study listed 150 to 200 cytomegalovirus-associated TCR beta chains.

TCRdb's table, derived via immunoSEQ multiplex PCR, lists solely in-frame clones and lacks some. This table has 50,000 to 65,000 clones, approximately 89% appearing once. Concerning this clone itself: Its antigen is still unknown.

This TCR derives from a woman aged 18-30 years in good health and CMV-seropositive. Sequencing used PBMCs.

DNA for the CDR3: TGTGCCAGCAGTTACTCGATACGGCAGCCCCAGCATTTT. Its protein is CASSYSIRQPQHF. V and J are TRBV6-5 and TRBJ1-5, with D uncertain. The CDR3 covers 13 residues. V lost 0 bases and J lost 7, with 7 bases in between. Germline V CDR1 and CDR2: MNHEY, SVGAGI.